This T cell receptor (beta chain) came from a study of T cells in Graves' hyperthyroidism and ophthalmopathy. Looking at the study overall: Pretreatment peripheral blood was obtained at initial diagnosis. The study's findings and limits: The model anticipated ophthalmopathy a median approximately 6.6 months pre-onset.

This clonotype turned up a few times. As yet, its antigen is unknown. Among the patients, aged 18 to 65, hyperthyroidism was newly diagnosed and had lasted under 2 months. Those patients with uncontrolled infection, other autoimmune disease, pregnancy or lactation were excluded. CDR1 and CDR2 from the germline V gene are MGHRA and YSYEKL. This CDR3 is built from 15 residues. V gave up 3 bases and J gave up 1 base, with 12 bases separating them. TCR beta CDR3 regions were amplified from RNA. HTBI primers were used for first-round RT-PCR of the TCR CDR3. MiXCR, run by TCRdb on the multiplex PCR reads, gives a single entry per CDR3 protein. The sample shows some 300,000 distinct CDR3 sequences, around 17% of them seen only once.

The chain couples TRBV4-1 to TRBJ1-1; D may be TRBD1 (6 bases). The receptor was derived from a man in his thirties or forties with Graves' hyperthyroidism. Sequencing was carried out using blood. CDR3 protein: CASSHSGQRNTEAFF. CDR3 DNA: TGCGCCAGCAGCCACTCAGGACAGAGGAACACTGAAGCTTTCTTT.